The next 2 T cell receptor beta chains were all read from a single sample in a study of T cells after yellow fever vaccination. TCRdb independently ran MiXCR on the 5' RACE reads; one entry per CDR3 protein. The sample yields a few hundred thousand distinct CDR3 sequences, over 8% seen once. This material consisted of PBMCs, taken on the day of the first yellow fever vaccination. All receptors come from a man aged 18 to 29 who received the YFV17D yellow fever vaccine.

V usage is TRBV28 and J usage is TRBJ2-3, with 9 bases identical to TRBD2. V trimming: 3 bases; J trimming: 3 bases; junction bases outside the gene matches: 7. This CDR3 region has 16 residues. CDR1 MDHEN and CDR2 SYDVKM come from the germline V gene. As DNA, the CDR3 is TGTGCCAGCAGTTTCCTGGGGCGGGGGGGAACAGATACGCAGTATTTT. Protein sequence: CASSFLGRGGTDTQYF.

This clonotype showed up just a few times. The chain uses TRBV20-1 and TRBJ1-2; 7 bases align to TRBD1. J lost 3 bases, V lost 0 bases, and 1 base had no gene match. Germline V CDR1 and CDR2: DFQATT, SNEGSKA (reference sequence). The CDR3 totals 13 residues. The CDR3 DNA sequence: TGCAGTGCTAGAGACCAGGGGGACTATGGCTACACCTTC. Amino acid sequence: CSARDQGDYGYTF.